The entry that follows covers one T cell receptor beta chain sequence. The PCR used 60 Vbeta and 13 Jbeta primers. The protocol was immunoSEQ multiplex PCR, while the TCRdb copy is restricted to in-frame clones and leaves out a portion. The sample contains more than 85,000 clones, approximately 82% of which appear only once. Germline trimming cut 6 bases from V and 0 bases from J; bases unmatched to any gene: 5. Germline V lookup: CDR1 MDHEN, CDR2 SYDVKM. This CDR3 region has 15 residues. The data belong to a study of cytomegalovirus exposure and HLA in healthy donors. The V call is TRBV28, the J call TRBJ2-4, with 7 bases matching TRBD2. Sequencing used PBMCs. This TCR was recovered from a man aged 35-49 years in good health and CMV-seropositive. In DNA form, the CDR3 reads TGTGCCAGCAGGGGGAGGGGTGCAGCCAAAAACATTCAGTACTTC. As protein: CASRGRGAAKNIQYF.